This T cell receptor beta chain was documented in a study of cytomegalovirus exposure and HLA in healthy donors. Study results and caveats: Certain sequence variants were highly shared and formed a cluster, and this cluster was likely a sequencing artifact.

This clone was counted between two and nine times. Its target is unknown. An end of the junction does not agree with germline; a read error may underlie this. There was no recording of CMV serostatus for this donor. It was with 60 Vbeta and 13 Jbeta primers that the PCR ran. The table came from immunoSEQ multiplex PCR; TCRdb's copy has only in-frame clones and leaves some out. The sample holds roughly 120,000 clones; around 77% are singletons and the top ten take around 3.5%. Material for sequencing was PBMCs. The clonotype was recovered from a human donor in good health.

The CDR3 DNA sequence: TGCAGCGTACGGGATACGCAGGGGAGGGCCTATGAGCAGTACTTC. It specifies CSVRDTQGRAYEQYF. The chain employs TRBV29-1 and TRBJ2-7; possibly TRBD2 for D (7 bases). The CDR3 spans 15 residues. The germline CDR1 and CDR2 sequences are SQVTM and ANQGSEA.